This T cell receptor beta chain came from a study of blood T cell repertoires in COVID-19. Study background: Acute-phase and convalescent COVID-19 samples originated in the United States, Italy and Spain. T cells, B-cell-depleted T cells, or PBMCs provided the cDNA or gDNA that served as material.

This clone has just one count. Some clones are missing from TCRdb's copy, which holds only in-frame ones; the method was immunoSEQ multiplex PCR. The data hold 130,000 or so clones, with roughly 80% observed a single time. Germline assignment: CDR1 ENHRY and CDR2 SYGVKD. Trimming took off 6 bases at V and 2 bases at J, with 8 bases between the two ends. This CDR3 region has 13 residues. Sequencing was carried out using peripheral blood. This chain uses TRBV10-3 with TRBJ1-5; D is possibly TRBD1 (5 bases). This TCR derives from a woman at least 80 years old with acute or convalescent COVID-19. In DNA, the CDR3 is TGTGCCATCAGACAGGACGGCAATCAGCCCCAGCATTTT. This sequence encodes CAIRQDGNQPQHF.